This record concerns one T cell receptor (beta chain) sequence. What it binds is not known. The CDR3 extends over 16 amino acids. Trimming removed 3 bases at V and 2 bases at J, with 16 bases between. CDR3 regions of TCR beta were amplified from RNA transcripts. The first round was an RT-PCR with HTBI primers, and the second round was a multiplex PCR. TCRdb called the multiplex PCR reads again in MiXCR, with one record for every CDR3 protein. The sample comprises over a million distinct CDR3 sequences, less than 45% of which are singletons, and roughly 10% rests with the top ten. This record comes from a study of Graves' ophthalmopathy and Graves' hyperthyroidism. Study observations and caveats: Ophthalmopathy progression predictions by the model showed 72.22% specificity and 70.59% sensitivity.

The sequence was obtained from an adult man with Graves' hyperthyroidism. The chain joins TRBV12-3 or TRBV12-4 to TRBJ1-2; D is uncertain. The sample consisted of peripheral blood or thyroid tissue (not recorded which). The DNA of the CDR3 is TGTGCCAGCAGTTTTGGGGAGTCAAATCCAAACTATGGCTACACCTTC. Translated: CASSFGESNPNYGYTF.